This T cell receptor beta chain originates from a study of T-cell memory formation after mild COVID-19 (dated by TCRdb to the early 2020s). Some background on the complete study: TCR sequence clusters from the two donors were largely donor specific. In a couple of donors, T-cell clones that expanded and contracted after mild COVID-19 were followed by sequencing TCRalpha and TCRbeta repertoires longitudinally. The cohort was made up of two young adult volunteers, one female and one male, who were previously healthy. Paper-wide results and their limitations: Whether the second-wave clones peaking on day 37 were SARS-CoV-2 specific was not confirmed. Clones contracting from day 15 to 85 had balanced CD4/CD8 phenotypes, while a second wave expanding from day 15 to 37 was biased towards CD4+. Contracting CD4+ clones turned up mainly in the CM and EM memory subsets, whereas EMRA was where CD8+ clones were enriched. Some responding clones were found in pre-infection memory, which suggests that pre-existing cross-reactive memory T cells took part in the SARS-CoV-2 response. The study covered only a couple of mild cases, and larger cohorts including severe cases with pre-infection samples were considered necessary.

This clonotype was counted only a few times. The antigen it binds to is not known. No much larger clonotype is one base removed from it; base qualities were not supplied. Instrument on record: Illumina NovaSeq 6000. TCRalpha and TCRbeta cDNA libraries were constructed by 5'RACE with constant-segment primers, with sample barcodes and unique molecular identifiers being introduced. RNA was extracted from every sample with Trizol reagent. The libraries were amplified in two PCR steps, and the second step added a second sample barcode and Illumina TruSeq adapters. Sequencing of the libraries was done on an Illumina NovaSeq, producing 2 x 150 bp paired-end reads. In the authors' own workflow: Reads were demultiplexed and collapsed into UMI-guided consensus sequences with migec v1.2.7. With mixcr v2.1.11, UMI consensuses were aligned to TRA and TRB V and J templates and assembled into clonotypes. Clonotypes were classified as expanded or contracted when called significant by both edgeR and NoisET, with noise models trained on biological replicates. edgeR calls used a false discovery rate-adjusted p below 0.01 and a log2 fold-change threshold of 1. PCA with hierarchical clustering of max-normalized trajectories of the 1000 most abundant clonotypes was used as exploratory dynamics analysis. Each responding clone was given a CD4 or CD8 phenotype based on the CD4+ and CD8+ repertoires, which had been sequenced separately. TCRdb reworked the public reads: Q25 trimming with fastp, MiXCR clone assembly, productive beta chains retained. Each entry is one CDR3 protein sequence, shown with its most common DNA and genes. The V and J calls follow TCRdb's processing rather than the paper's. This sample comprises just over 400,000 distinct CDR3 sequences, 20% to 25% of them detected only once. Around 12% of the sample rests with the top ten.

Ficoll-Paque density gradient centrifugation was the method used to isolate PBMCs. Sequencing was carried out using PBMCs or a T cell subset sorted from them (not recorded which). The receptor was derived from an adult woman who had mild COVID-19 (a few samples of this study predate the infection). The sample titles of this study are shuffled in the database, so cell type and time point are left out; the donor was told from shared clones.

The base sequence is TGCAGTGCGCGGGGAACAGGGGCGGGGAACTATGGCTACACCTTC. This translates into CSARGTGAGNYGYTF. The chain joins TRBV20-1 to TRBJ1-2; 7 middle bases align to TRBD1. Via the germline V gene (reference sequence), CDR1 is DFQATT and CDR2 SNEGSKA. The CDR3 measures 15 amino acids from cysteine to phenylalanine. Solely the CDR3 DNA is kept, with 45 bases framed from the first base. V is trimmed back by 6 bases and J by 2 bases, and the junction contains 12 bases that no gene match accounts for.